This TCR beta chain emerged from a study of OX40 agonist ivuxolimab in advanced cancers. V was cut by 4 bases and J by 2 bases, with 9 bases left in between. The CDR3 extends over 13 amino acids. Germline values: CDR1 SGHVS, CDR2 FQNEAQ. This clone occurred a few times. The method was immunoSEQ multiplex PCR; TCRdb's version includes in-frame clones alone and lacks a portion of them. The sample contains about 46,000 clones, about 74% of which appear only once. The chain has TRBV7-8 and TRBJ2-7; no firm D call. The source was CD4+ or CD8+ T cells sorted from blood, collected in a trial of the OX40 agonist ivuxolimab. This TCR derives from an adult with an advanced solid tumor such as melanoma, head and neck, liver or kidney cancer. The CDR3 sequence is CASSSSRAYEQYF. In nucleotides, the CDR3 is TGTGCCAGCAGCTCCTCCAGAGCCTACGAGCAGTACTTC.